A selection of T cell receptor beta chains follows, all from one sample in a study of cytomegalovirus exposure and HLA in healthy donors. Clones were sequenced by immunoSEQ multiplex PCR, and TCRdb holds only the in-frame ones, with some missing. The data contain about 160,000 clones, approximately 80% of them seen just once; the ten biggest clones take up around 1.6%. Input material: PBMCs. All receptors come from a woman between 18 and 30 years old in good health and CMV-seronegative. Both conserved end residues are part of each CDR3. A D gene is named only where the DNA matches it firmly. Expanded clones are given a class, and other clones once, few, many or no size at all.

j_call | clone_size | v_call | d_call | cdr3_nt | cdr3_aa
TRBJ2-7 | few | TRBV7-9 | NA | TGTGCCAGCAGCTTGCGGTACAGGGGGCGCCGGGGGGGCTCGGGCGAGCAGTACTTC | CASSLRYRGRRGGSGEQYF
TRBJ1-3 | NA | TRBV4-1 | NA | TGCGCCAGCAGCCAAGGAGAGAGAGCGACCGGAAACACCATATATTTT | CASSQGERATGNTIYF
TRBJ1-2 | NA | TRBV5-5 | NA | TGTGCCAGCAGAACTTGGTTGGAGTCAGGCTACACCTTC | CASRTWLESGYTF
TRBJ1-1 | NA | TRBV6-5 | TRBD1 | TGTGCCAGCAGTTATCTACAGGGGAGGCGGAACACTGAAGCTTTCTTT | CASSYLQGRRNTEAFF
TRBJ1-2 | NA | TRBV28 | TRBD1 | TGTGCCAGCAGTTCCTGGACAGGGGCCAACTATGGCTACACCTTC | CASSSWTGANYGYTF
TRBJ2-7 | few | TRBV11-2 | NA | TGTGCCAGCAGCTTAGGGCCGGACTCGTCCTACGAGCAGTACTTC | CASSLGPDSSYEQYF
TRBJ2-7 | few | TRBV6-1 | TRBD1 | TGTGCCAGCAGCCCATCCGGGACAGGGAAATACGAGCAGTACTTC | CASSPSGTGKYEQYF
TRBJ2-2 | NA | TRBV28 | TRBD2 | TGTGCCAGCAGTGTAGCGGGGGGGCGAACCGGGGAGCTGTTTTTT | CASSVAGGRTGELFF
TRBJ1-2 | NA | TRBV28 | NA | TGTGCCAGCAGTTACGCAGGGGTCGGCTACACCTTC | CASSYAGVGYTF
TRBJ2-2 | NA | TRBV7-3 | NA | TGTGCCAGCAGCTTAACCCCCCAAAGCGCTCTGACCGGGGAGCTGTTTTTT | CASSLTPQSALTGELFF
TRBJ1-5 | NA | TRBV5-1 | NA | TGCGCCAGCAGCCCTGGTGGGAGCCGGGTTCAGCCCCAGCATTTT | CASSPGGSRVQPQHF
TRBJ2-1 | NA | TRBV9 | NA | TGTGCCAGCAGCGGCGGCGCGGGGGCGTCGTACAATGAGCAGTTCTTC | CASSGGAGASYNEQFF
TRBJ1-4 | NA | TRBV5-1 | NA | TGCGCCAGCAGCTCTGACTTGGTTAATGAAAAACTGTTTTTT | CASSSDLVNEKLFF
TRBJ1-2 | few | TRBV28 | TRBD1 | TGTGCCAGCAGAGCCCCAGGGGGCGGGTATGGCTACACCTTC | CASRAPGGGYGYTF
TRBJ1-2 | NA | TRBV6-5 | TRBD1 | TGTGCCAGCAGTTACTCCCCTGACAGGGGCTATGGCTACACCTTC | CASSYSPDRGYGYTF
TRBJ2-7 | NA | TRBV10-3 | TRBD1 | TGTGCCATCAGTGGGACAGGGGTCGAGCAGTACTTC | CAISGTGVEQYF
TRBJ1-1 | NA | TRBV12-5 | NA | TGTGCTAGTGGTTTGACGGAGGGATTCACTGAAGCTTTCTTT | CASGLTEGFTEAFF
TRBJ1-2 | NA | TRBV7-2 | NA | TGTGCCAGCAGCCCCTCTAACTATGGCTACACCTTC | CASSPSNYGYTF
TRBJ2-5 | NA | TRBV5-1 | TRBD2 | TGCGCCAGCAGCACTAGCGGCCAAGAGACCCAGTACTTC | CASSTSGQETQYF
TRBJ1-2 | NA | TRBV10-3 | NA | TGTGCCATCAGTGATCCCATTGGCCTCAACTATGGCTACACCTTC | CAISDPIGLNYGYTF
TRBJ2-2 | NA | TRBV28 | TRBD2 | TGTGCCAGCAGTTCGCTAGCGGGGGGGGTTACCGGGGAGCTGTTTTTT | CASSSLAGGVTGELFF
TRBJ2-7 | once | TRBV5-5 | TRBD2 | TGTGCCAGCAGCTTTAAAGGACTAGCCGCGGGGGACCTCTACGAGCAGTACTTC | CASSFKGLAAGDLYEQYF
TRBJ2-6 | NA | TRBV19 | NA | TGTGCCAGTAACGTGCCCGGGGTCGGGGCCAACGTCCTGACTTTC | CASNVPGVGANVLTF
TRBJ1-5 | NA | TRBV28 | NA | TGTGCCAGCAGTTTCGGTTTACAGGGAAATCAGCCCCAGCATTTT | CASSFGLQGNQPQHF
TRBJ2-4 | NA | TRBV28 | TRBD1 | TGTGCCAGCAGTCGACAGGGAGCCAAAAACATTCAGTACTTC | CASSRQGAKNIQYF
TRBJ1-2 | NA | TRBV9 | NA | TGTGCCAGCAGCACAGACACGGCTGGCTACACCTTC | CASSTDTAGYTF
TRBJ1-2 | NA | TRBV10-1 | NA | TGCGCCAGCAGTGAAAGGCAGTTGGACTTTAGTGGCTACACCTTC | CASSERQLDFSGYTF
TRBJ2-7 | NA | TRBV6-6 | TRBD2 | TGTGCCAGCAGCCACACCACTAGCGGGGGTTCCTACGAGCAGTACTTC | CASSHTTSGGSYEQYF
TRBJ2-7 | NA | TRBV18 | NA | TGTGCCAGCTCACTGGTGGGTAGAGGTTACGAGCAGTACTTC | CASSLVGRGYEQYF
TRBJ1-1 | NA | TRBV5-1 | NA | TGCGCCAGCAGCTTTAACCAGGGTATGAACACTGAAGCTTTCTTT | CASSFNQGMNTEAFF
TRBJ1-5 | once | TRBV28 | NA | TGTGCCAGCAGTTTCAACGGTCGCAATCAGCCCCAGCATTTT | CASSFNGRNQPQHF
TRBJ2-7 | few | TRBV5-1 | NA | TGCGCCAGCAGCTCCCTGACCCCGAGGGAGCAGTACTTC | CASSSLTPREQYF
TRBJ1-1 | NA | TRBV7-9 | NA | TGTGCCAGCAGGGGGGCAGCCTCGAACACTGAAGCTTTCTTT | CASRGAASNTEAFF
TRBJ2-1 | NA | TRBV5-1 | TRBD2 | TGCGCCAGCAGCCACACCGCGGCGGGGGGGAAAGACAATGAGCAGTTCTTC | CASSHTAAGGKDNEQFF
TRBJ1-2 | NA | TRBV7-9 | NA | TGTGCCAGCAGCTCTTTTCCAACCCGAGGGCGGGAGGGATGGAGCGGCTACACCTTC | CASSSFPTRGREGWSGYTF
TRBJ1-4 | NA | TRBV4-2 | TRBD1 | TGTGCCAGCAGCCCGTCGAGACAGGGCTTCATCAGTAATGAAAAACTGTTTTTT | CASSPSRQGFISNEKLFF
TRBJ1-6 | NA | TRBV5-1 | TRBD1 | TGCGCCAGCAGCTTTACCGGGACAGGACATTCACCCCTCCACTTT | CASSFTGTGHSPLHF
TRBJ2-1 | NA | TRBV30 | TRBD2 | TGTGCCTGGAGTGTAAGGGCTAGCGGGGGGCTCAATGAGCAGTTCTTC | CAWSVRASGGLNEQFF
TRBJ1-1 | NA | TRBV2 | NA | TGTGCCAGCAGGGTAGACACAGGTCTCCAAGAAGCTTTCTTT | CASRVDTGLQEAFF
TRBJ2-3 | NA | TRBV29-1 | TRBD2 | TGCAGCGTTTTGCGGAGGGCAGTTTTGACTAGCGGGGGGGCCACAGATACGCAGTATTTT | CSVLRRAVLTSGGATDTQYF
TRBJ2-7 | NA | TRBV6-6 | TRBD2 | TGTGCCAGCAGCCCCAGCGGGGGACTAGCGGTCCACGAGCAGTACTTC | CASSPSGGLAVHEQYF
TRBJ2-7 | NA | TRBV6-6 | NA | TGTGCCAGCAGTTACAGGGGACTCCAGTACTTC | CASSYRGLQYF
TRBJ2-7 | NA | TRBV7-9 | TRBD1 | TGTGCCAGCAGCCTACCGACAGGGGGATCCCCCTCCTACGAGCAGTACTTC | CASSLPTGGSPSYEQYF
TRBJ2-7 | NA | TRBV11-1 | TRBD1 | TGTGCCAGCAGCCTGGGACAGGGTAAGGCCTACGAGCAGTACTTC | CASSLGQGKAYEQYF
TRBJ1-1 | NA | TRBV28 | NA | TGTGCCAGCAGTTTACGGAGGGGAAACACTGAAGCTTTCTTT | CASSLRRGNTEAFF
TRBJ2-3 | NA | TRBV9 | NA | TGTGCCAGCAGCTCATTCTCGGGGGATACGCAGTATTTT | CASSSFSGDTQYF
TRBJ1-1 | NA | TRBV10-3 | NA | TGTGCCATCAGTGAGCTAGGGGAGGCCACTGAAGCTTTCTTT | CAISELGEATEAFF
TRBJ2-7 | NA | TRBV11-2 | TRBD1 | TGTGCCAGCAGCTTAGGGGGGACAGGGTACTCCTACGAGCAGTACTTC | CASSLGGTGYSYEQYF
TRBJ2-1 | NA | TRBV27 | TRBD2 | TGTGCCAGCGCGACTAGCGGGGGCTACAATGAGCAGTTCTTC | CASATSGGYNEQFF
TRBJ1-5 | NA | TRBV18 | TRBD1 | TGTGCCAGCTCACGAAACGCCGGGACAGTCAGGGGGGGCAATCAGCCCCAGCATTTT | CASSRNAGTVRGGNQPQHF